One and the same sample provided the 9 T cell receptor beta chains below, sequenced in a study of shared clonotypes between healthy human individuals. Generated by immunoSEQ multiplex PCR, the TCRdb table keeps only in-frame clones and is missing some. The sample gives 300,000 to 400,000 clones, 87% of which show up once; 15% to 20% is in the top ten. The sequenced material came from memory CD8+ T cells sorted from blood. Described subset: CD45RO+ cells pooled with CCR7-negative TemRA cells. All receptors come from a man younger than 35 in good health.

The rearrangement joins TRBV9 to TRBJ2-7; 7 bases map to TRBD2. Germline V gene data show CDR1 as SGDLS and CDR2 as YYNGEE. Trimming at V came to 3 bases and at J to 0 bases, leaving 3 bases not matched to a gene. The CDR3 length is 14 residues. CDR3 nucleotide sequence: TGTGCCAGCAGCGGAGCGGGATTCTCCTACGAGCAGTACTTC. The encoded protein is CASSGAGFSYEQYF. Drawing the rest from reference TRBV9 and TRBJ2-7, the complete variable domain is DSGVTQTPKHLITATGQRVTLRCSPRSGDLSVYWYQQSLDQGLQFLIQYYNGEERAKGNILERFSAQQFPDLHSELNLSSLELGDSALYFCASSGAGFSYEQYFGPGTRLTVT.

The chain employs TRBV19 and TRBJ2-7, with 7 bases aligning to TRBD1. After removal of 6 bases from V and 4 bases from J, the junction contained 9 bases not matched to a gene. The CDR3 consists of 14 residues. Germline V gene sequence: CDR1 LNHDA, CDR2 SQIVND (reference sequence). The CDR3 DNA reads TGTGCCAGTAGCCAATACAGGGGCGGTTACGAGCAGTACTTC. Protein: CASSQYRGGYEQYF.

A remark on this clone: A far larger clone is off by one base, so a read error is likely. The chain is built from TRBV30 and TRBJ1-6; D unresolved. This CDR3 is 13 amino acids long. The germline gives CDR1 GTSNPN, CDR2 SVGIG (reference sequence). The ends were cut back, 3 bases at V and 7 bases at J, with 10 bases in the middle. DNA for the CDR3: TGTGCCTGGAGCAAGGACGTAAATTCACCCCTCCACTTT. Its translation is CAWSKDVNSPLHF. Variable domain in full (rest from reference TRBV30 and TRBJ1-6): SQTIHQWPATLVQPVGSPLSLECTVEGTSNPNLYWYRQAAGRGLQLLFYSVGIGQISSEVPQNLSASRPQDRQFILSSKKLLLSDSGFYLCAWSKDVNSPLHFGNGTRLTVT.

The rearrangement links TRBV13 to TRBJ1-5; D is undetermined. Germline assignment: CDR1 PRHDT and CDR2 FYEKMQ (reference sequence). CDR3 length: 13 amino acids. With 5 bases removed from V and 4 bases from J, the gap between germline ends came to 9 bases. The CDR3 loop reads CASSPGINQPQHF. The CDR3 coding sequence is TGTGCCAGCAGCCCCGGGATAAATCAGCCCCAGCATTTT. Variable domain in full (rest from reference TRBV13 and TRBJ1-5): AAGVIQSPRHLIKEKRETATLKCYPIPRHDTVYWYQQGPGQDPQFLISFYEKMQSDKGSIPDRFSAQQFSDYHSELNMSSLELGDSALYFCASSPGINQPQHFGDGTRLSIL.

V is TRBV15 and J is TRBJ2-5; the D is unclear. Germline loops: CDR1 LNHNV, CDR2 YYDKDF (reference sequence). The CDR3 is made up of 13 amino acids. Deletions cut 5 bases from V and 3 bases from J, with 10 bases between. Here the CDR3 reads CATSSRYEETQYF. In DNA form, the CDR3 reads TGTGCCACCAGCTCAAGGTATGAAGAGACCCAGTACTTC.

The chain couples TRBV30 to TRBJ2-7; possibly TRBD1 or TRBD2 for D (5 bases each). CDR1 is GTSNPN, CDR2 SVGIG, per germline (reference sequence). The CDR3 sequence is 14 residues long. Trimming shortened V by 8 bases and J by 5 bases, and 22 bases separated the two germline ends. CDR3 residues: CAGPWGTGRHEQYF. Written as DNA, the CDR3 is TGTGCCGGACCATGGGGGACCGGAAGGCACGAGCAGTACTTC. Full variable domain (remainder filled in from reference TRBV30 and TRBJ2-7): SQTIHQWPATLVQPVGSPLSLECTVEGTSNPNLYWYRQAAGRGLQLLFYSVGIGQISSEVPQNLSASRPQDRQFILSSKKLLLSDSGFYLCAGPWGTGRHEQYFGPGTRLTVT.

The sample holds a few counts of this clone. The chain employs TRBV28 and TRBJ1-1; the D gene is possibly TRBD1 (6 bases). Germline loops: CDR1 MDHEN, CDR2 SYDVKM. The V and J ends lost 3 bases and 4 bases respectively, with 12 bases between them. CDR3 size: 14 residues. CDR3 sequence (DNA): TGTGCCAGCAGTTTGGGGGGGCGCGGCACTGAAGCTTTCTTT. Protein sequence: CASSLGGRGTEAFF.

The CDR3 sequence: CASSRTSGSKETQYF. For the CDR3, the DNA is TGTGCCAGCAGCAGGACTAGCGGGAGTAAGGAGACCCAGTACTTC. This sequence joins TRBV7-6 and TRBJ2-5, with 13 bases matching TRBD2. The CDR3 length is 15 residues. The junction had 5 bases not matched to a gene; V was cut back by 5 bases and J by 5 bases. In germline, CDR1 is SGHVS, CDR2 FNYEAQ. Complete variable domain (other parts from reference TRBV7-6 and TRBJ2-5): GAGVSQSPRYKVTKRGQDVALRCDPISGHVSLYWYRQALGQGPEFLTYFNYEAQQDKSGLPNDRFSAERPEGSISTLTIQRTEQRDSAMYRCASSRTSGSKETQYFGPGTRLLVL.

The gene calls are TRBV28 and TRBJ2-7, with D hard to call. The ends were cut back, 5 bases at V and 2 bases at J, with 13 bases in the middle. Germline assignment: CDR1 MDHEN and CDR2 SYDVKM. This CDR3 has 14 residues. CDR3 coding DNA: TGTGCCAGCAGTCTAGATACTCGACCCTACGAGCAGTACTTC. Translated, it gives CASSLDTRPYEQYF.